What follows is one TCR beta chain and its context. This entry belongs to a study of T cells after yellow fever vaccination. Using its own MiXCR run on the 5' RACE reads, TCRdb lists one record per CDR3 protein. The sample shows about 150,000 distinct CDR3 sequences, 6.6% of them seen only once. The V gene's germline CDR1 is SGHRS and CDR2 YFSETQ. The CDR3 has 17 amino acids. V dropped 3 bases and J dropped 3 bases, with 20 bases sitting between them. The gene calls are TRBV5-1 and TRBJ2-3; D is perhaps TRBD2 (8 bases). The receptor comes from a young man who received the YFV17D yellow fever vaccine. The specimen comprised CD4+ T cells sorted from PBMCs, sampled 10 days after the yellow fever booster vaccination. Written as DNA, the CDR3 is TGCGCCAGCAGCTGGAGGGGGCAAGCGGGAGATACAGATACGCAGTATTTT. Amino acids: CASSWRGQAGDTDTQYF.